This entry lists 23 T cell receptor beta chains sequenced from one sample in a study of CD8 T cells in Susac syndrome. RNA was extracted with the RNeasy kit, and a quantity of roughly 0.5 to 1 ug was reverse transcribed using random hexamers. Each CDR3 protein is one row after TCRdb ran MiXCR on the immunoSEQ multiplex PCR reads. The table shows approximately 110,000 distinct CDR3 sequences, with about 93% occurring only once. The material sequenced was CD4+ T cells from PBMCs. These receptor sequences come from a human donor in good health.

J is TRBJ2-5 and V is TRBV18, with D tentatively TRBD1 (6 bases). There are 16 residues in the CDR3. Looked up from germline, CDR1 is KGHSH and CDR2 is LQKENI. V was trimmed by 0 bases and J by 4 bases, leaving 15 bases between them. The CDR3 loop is CASSPPSNREGETQYF. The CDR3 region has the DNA TGTGCCAGCTCACCACCGAGCAACAGGGAAGGAGAGACCCAGTACTTC.

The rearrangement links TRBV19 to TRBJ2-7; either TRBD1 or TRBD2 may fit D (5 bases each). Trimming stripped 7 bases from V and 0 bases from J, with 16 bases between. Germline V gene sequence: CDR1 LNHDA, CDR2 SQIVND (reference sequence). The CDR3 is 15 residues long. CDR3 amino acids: CASTRSGTASYEQYF. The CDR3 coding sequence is TGTGCCAGTACCCGTTCCGGGACGGCCTCCTACGAGCAGTACTTC.

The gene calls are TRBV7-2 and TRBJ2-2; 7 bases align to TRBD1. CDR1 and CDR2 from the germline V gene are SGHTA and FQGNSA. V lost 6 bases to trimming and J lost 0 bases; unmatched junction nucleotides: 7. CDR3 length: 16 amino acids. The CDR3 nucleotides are TGTGCCAGCAGATGGCCGGGACAGACGAACACCGGGGAGCTGTTTTTT. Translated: CASRWPGQTNTGELFF.

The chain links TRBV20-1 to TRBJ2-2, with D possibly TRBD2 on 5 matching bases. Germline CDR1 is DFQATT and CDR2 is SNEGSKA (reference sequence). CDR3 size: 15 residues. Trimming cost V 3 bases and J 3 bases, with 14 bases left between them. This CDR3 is CSASATGEYTGELFF. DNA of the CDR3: TGCAGTGCTAGTGCCACTGGGGAGTACACCGGGGAGCTGTTTTTT.

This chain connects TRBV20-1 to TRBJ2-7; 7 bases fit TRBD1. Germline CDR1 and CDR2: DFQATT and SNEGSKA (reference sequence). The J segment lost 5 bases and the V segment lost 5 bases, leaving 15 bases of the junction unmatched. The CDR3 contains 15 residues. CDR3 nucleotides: TGCAGTGCTGCCCACAGGGGATCTCTATTCGACGAGCAGTACTTC. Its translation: CSAAHRGSLFDEQYF.

CDR3 sequence: CASSLRRGREQYF. CDR3 DNA: TGTGCCAGCAGCCTTCGCCGGGGGCGGGAGCAGTACTTC. V and J are TRBV12-3 or TRBV12-4 and TRBJ2-7, with D perhaps TRBD1 or TRBD2 (6 bases each). Trimming stripped 6 bases from V and 7 bases from J, with 16 bases between. The CDR3 runs to 13 residues.

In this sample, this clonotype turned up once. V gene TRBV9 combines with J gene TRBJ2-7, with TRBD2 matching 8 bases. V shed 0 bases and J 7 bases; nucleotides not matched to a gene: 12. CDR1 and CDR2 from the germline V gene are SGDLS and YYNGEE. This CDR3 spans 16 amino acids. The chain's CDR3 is CASSVGARSGSGEQYF. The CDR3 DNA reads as TGTGCCAGCAGCGTAGGGGCTCGGAGCGGGAGCGGGGAGCAGTACTTC. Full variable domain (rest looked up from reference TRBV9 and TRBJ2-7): DSGVTQTPKHLITATGQRVTLRCSPRSGDLSVYWYQQSLDQGLQFLIQYYNGEERAKGNILERFSAQQFPDLHSELNLSSLELGDSALYFCASSVGARSGSGEQYFGPGTRLTVT.

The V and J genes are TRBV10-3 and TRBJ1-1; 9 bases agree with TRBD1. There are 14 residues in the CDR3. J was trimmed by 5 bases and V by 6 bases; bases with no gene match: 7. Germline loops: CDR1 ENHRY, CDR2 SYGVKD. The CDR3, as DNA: TGTGCCATCAGAGGACAGGGGCGAGGGACTGAAGCTTTCTTT. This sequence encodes CAIRGQGRGTEAFF.

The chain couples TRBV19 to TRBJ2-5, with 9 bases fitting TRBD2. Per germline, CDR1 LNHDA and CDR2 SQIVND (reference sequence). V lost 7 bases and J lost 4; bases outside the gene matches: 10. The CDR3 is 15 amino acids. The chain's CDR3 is CASTKVAGAGETQYF. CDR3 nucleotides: TGTGCCAGTACTAAAGTAGCGGGAGCGGGAGAGACCCAGTACTTC.

CDR3 nucleotide sequence: TGTGCCAGCAGCCAAGACTTCGGCAGGCGGGTCTCTGGAAACACCATATATTTT. Protein product: CASSQDFGRRVSGNTIYF. The chain employs TRBV3-1 and TRBJ1-3; no firm D call. Trimming shortened V by 0 bases and J by 0 bases, and 15 bases separated the two germline ends. This CDR3 comprises 18 residues. Germline V CDR1 and CDR2: LGHDT, YNNKEL (reference sequence).

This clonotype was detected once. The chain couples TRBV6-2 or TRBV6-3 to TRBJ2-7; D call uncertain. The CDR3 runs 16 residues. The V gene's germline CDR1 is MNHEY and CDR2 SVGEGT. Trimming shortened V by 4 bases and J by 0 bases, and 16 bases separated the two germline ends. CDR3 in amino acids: CASSSPRAASSYEQYF. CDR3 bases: TGTGCCAGCAGTTCTCCAAGGGCAGCGTCCTCCTACGAGCAGTACTTC.

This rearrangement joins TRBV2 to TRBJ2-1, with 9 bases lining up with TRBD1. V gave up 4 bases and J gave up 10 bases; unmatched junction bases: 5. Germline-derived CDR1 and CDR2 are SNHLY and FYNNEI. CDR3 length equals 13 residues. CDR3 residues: CASSVGTGFEQFF. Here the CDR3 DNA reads TGTGCCAGCAGTGTTGGGACAGGGTTCGAGCAGTTCTTC.

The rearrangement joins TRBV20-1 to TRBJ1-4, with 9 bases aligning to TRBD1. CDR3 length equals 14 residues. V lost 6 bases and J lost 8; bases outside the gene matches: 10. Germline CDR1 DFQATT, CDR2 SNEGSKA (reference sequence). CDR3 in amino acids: CSARDRASSEKLFF. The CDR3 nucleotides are TGCAGTGCCAGGGACAGGGCCTCCAGCGAAAAACTGTTTTTT.

The CDR3 spells CSVTAGVETQYF. For the CDR3, the DNA is TGCAGCGTTACTGCGGGGGTCGAGACCCAGTACTTC. The chain links TRBV29-1 to TRBJ2-5; 7 nucleotides agree with TRBD2. CDR3 size: 12 residues. Trimming removed 5 bases from V and 5 bases from J; junction bases left unmatched: 5. Germline V gene data show CDR1 as SQVTM and CDR2 as ANQGSEA. The variable domain in full, with the rest retrieved from reference TRBV29-1 and TRBJ2-5, is SAVISQKPSRDICQRGTSLTIQCQVDSQVTMMFWYRQQPGQSLTLIATANQGSEATYESGFVIDKFPISRPNLTFSTLTVSNMSPEDSSIYLCSVTAGVETQYFGPGTRLLVL.

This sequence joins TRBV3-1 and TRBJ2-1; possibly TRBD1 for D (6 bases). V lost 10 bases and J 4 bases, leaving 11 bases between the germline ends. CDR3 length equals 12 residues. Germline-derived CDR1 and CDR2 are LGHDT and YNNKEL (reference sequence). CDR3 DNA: TGTGCCACTTCAGGGGCTTACAATGAGCAGTTCTTC. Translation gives CATSGAYNEQFF.

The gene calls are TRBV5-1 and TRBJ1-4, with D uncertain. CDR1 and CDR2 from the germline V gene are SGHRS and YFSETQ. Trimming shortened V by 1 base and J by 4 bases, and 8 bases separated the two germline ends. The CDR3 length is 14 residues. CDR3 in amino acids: CASSLFGYNEKLFF. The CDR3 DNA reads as TGCGCCAGCAGCTTGTTCGGTTATAATGAAAAACTGTTTTTT.

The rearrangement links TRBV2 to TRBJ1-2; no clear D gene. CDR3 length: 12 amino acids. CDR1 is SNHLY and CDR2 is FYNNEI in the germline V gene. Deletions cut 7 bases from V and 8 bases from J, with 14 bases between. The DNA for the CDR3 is TGTGCCAGCACCAGATCGGCTAACGGCTACACCTTC. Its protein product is CASTRSANGYTF.

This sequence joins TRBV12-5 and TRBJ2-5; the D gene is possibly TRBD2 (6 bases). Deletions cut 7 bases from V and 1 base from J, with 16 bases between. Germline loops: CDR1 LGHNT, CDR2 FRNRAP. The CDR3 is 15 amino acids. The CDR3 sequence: CASATSGAGQETQYF. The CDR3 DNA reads TGTGCTAGTGCTACTTCGGGAGCTGGCCAAGAGACCCAGTACTTC.

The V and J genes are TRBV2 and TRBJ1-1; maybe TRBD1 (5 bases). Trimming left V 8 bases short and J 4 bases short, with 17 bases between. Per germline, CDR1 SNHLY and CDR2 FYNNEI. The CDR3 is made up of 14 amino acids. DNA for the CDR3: TGTGCCAGCGGGGTAGAATCCAGGGTCACTGAAGCTTTCTTT. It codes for CASGVESRVTEAFF. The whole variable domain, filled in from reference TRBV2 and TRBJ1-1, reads EPEVTQTPSHQVTQMGQEVILRCVPISNHLYFYWYRQILGQKVEFLVSFYNNEISEKSEIFDDQFSVERPDGSNFTLKIRSTKLEDSAMYFCASGVESRVTEAFFGQGTRLTVV.

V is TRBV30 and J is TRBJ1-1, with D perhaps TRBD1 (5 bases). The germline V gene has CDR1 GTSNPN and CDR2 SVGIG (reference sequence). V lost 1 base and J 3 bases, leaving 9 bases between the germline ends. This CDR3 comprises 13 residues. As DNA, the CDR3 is TGTGCCTGGAGTGCTTCGGGGGACACTGAAGCTTTCTTT. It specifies CAWSASGDTEAFF.

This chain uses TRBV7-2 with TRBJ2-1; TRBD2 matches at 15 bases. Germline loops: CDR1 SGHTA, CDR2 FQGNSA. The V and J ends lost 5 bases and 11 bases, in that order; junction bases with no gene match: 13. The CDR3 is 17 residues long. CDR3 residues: CASSPNRPGLAGGKQFF. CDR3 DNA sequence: TGTGCCAGCAGCCCGAACCGTCCGGGACTAGCGGGAGGAAAGCAGTTCTTC. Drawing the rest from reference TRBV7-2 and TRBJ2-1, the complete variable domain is GAGVSQSPSNKVTEKGKDVELRCDPISGHTALYWYRQSLGQGLEFLIYFQGNSAPDKSGLPSDRFSAERTGGSVSTLTIQRTQQEDSAVYLCASSPNRPGLAGGKQFFGPGTRLTVL.

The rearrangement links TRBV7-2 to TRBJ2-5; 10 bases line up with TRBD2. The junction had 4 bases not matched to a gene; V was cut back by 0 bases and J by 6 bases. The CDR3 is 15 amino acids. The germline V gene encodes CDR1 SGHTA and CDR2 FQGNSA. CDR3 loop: CASSLALAGQQTQYF. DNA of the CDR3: TGTGCCAGCAGCTTAGCACTAGCGGGACAACAGACCCAGTACTTC.

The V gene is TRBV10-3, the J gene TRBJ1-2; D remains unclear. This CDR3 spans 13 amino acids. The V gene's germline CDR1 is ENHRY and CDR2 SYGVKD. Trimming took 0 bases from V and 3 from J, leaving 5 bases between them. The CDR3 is CAISESGDYGYTF. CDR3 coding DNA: TGTGCCATCAGTGAGTCAGGAGACTATGGCTACACCTTC.